Detailed here is one TCR beta chain. This sample is drawn from a study of blood T cell repertoires in COVID-19. Overall study: The United States, Italy and Spain were the sources of the acute and convalescent COVID-19 samples. Nucleic acid was either cDNA or gDNA, and it came from T cells, B-cell-depleted T cells, or PBMCs.

Under the authors' procedure: Reference gene primer amplification yielded estimated nucleated cell counts. Clones were sequenced by immunoSEQ multiplex PCR, and TCRdb holds only the in-frame ones, with some missing. D and trimming were read from the DNA, whereas the V and J calls and clone size are those reported in that table. The repertoire holds about 400,000 clones, 80% to 90% seen once, with 1.2% in the top ten. Sequenced material: peripheral blood. The TCR was taken from a man aged 35-49 years with acute or convalescent COVID-19.

The CDR3 coding sequence is TGTGCCAGCAGCCCCCGGGACAGGGAGTTTGGTACGCAGTATTTT. Translation: CASSPRDREFGTQYF. The chain uses TRBV5-4 and TRBJ2-3; the match to TRBD1 covers 9 bases. CDR3 size: 15 residues. V shed 4 bases and J 8 bases; nucleotides not matched to a gene: 11. Germline CDR1 is SGHNT and CDR2 is YYREEE (reference sequence).